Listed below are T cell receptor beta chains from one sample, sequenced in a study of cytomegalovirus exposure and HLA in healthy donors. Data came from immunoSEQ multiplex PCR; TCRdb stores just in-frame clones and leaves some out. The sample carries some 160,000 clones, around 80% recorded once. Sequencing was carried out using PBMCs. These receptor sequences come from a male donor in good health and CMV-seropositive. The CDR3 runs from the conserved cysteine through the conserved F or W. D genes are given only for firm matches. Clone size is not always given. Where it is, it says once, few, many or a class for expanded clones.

CASSRRGEKLFF	TGTGCCAGCAGCAGAAGAGGCGAAAAACTGTTTTTT	-	TRBJ1-4	-	TRBV21-1
CASSVAMEVKPGELFF	TGTGCCAGCAGCGTAGCTATGGAGGTCAAACCCGGGGAGCTGTTTTTT	once	TRBJ2-2	-	TRBV9
CASSEIQGGAHSPLHF	TGTGCCAGCAGTGAAATCCAAGGGGGGGCTCACTCACCCCTCCACTTT	-	TRBJ1-6	-	TRBV6-1
CASGDRAGGANVLTF	TGTGCCAGCGGGGACAGGGCCGGTGGGGCCAACGTCCTGACTTTC	-	TRBJ2-6	TRBD1	TRBV11-3
CASSEGSIRDRSRNYGYTF	TGTGCCAGCAGTGAAGGCTCTATCCGGGACAGAAGTCGGAACTATGGCTACACCTTC	once	TRBJ1-2	TRBD1	TRBV6-1
CASAPGAEAFF	TGTGCTAGTGCCCCCGGTGCGGAAGCTTTCTTT	few	TRBJ1-1	-	TRBV12-5
CASSLGRTSGRRDTQYF	TGTGCCAGCAGCTTGGGCCGTACTAGCGGGAGGCGGGATACGCAGTATTTT	-	TRBJ2-3	TRBD2	TRBV7-8
CASSAQGGYGYTF	TGTGCCAGCAGTGCACAGGGGGGCTATGGCTACACCTTC	-	TRBJ1-2	TRBD1	TRBV25-1
CAWSKGGSSNEQFF	TGTGCCTGGAGTAAGGGCGGGAGCTCCAATGAGCAGTTCTTC	-	TRBJ2-1	TRBD2	TRBV30
CASSFALGSGTEAFF	TGTGCCAGCAGCTTCGCCCTGGGCAGCGGCACTGAAGCTTTCTTT	-	TRBJ1-1	-	TRBV7-9
CASSRTKTDTQYF	TGTGCCAGCTCGCGAACTAAGACAGATACGCAGTATTTT	-	TRBJ2-3	-	TRBV18
CASSLASGGSYEQYF	TGTGCCAGCAGCTTAGCTAGCGGGGGTTCCTACGAGCAGTACTTC	once	TRBJ2-7	TRBD2	TRBV11-2
CASCGSRYEQYF	TGTGCCAGTTGCGGGAGTAGGTACGAGCAGTACTTC	once	TRBJ2-7	TRBD2	TRBV6-6
CASSLTSGTDTQYF	TGTGCCAGCTCGTTGACTAGCGGCACAGATACGCAGTATTTT	-	TRBJ2-3	TRBD2	TRBV18
CAIQRGANTGELFF	TGTGCCATCCAGCGGGGGGCGAACACCGGGGAGCTGTTTTTT	-	TRBJ2-2	TRBD2	TRBV28
CASSYRDKNTEAFF	TGTGCCAGCAGCTACAGGGACAAGAACACTGAAGCTTTCTTT	-	TRBJ1-1	-	TRBV13
CASTGGGGQPQHF	TGTGCCAGCACAGGGGGCGGGGGCCAGCCCCAGCATTTT	once	TRBJ1-5	TRBD1	TRBV6-1
CASSKQTGGGYEQYF	TGTGCCAGCAGCAAGCAGACAGGGGGCGGCTACGAGCAGTACTTC	-	TRBJ2-7	TRBD1	TRBV7-9
CASSLTGVGHTEAFF	TGTGCCAGCAGTTTAACAGGCGTAGGCCACACTGAAGCTTTCTTT	-	TRBJ1-1	-	TRBV28
CSVEEDRSYEQYF	TGCAGCGTTGAAGAGGACAGATCCTACGAGCAGTACTTC	-	TRBJ2-7	-	TRBV29-1
CASRGAGGSNQPQHF	TGTGCCAGCAGGGGGGCCGGGGGGAGCAATCAGCCCCAGCATTTT	few	TRBJ1-5	-	TRBV6-5
CASSRRDRGQETQYF	TGTGCCAGCAGTCGCCGGGACAGGGGCCAAGAGACCCAGTACTTC	few	TRBJ2-5	TRBD1	TRBV5-6
CASTEGTSVTGELFF	TGTGCCAGTACCGAAGGGACTAGCGTCACCGGGGAGCTGTTTTTT	few	TRBJ2-2	TRBD2	TRBV19
CASDPSGSSYNEQFF	TGTGCCTCGGATCCTAGCGGGAGCTCCTACAATGAGCAGTTCTTC	-	TRBJ2-1	TRBD2	TRBV30
CASRWESAWDEQYF	TGTGCCAGCAGGTGGGAGTCGGCCTGGGACGAGCAGTACTTC	-	TRBJ2-7	-	TRBV5-5
CASSANRAQADTQYF	TGTGCCAGCAGCGCCAACAGGGCCCAGGCAGATACGCAGTATTTT	-	TRBJ2-3	-	TRBV7-2
CASSVTDTQYF	TGTGCCAGCAGCGTGACAGATACGCAGTATTTT	-	TRBJ2-3	-	TRBV6-1
CASSLISGFTEAFF	TGTGCCAGCAGCCTTATCTCAGGGTTCACTGAAGCTTTCTTT	-	TRBJ1-1	-	TRBV5-4
CASSRGGGGTSNYGYTF	TGTGCCAGCAGTCGCGGGGGAGGGGGGACATCTAACTATGGCTACACCTTC	-	TRBJ1-2	-	TRBV9
CAISGQGVNYGYTF	TGTGCCATCAGTGGACAGGGGGTTAACTATGGCTACACCTTC	once	TRBJ1-2	TRBD1	TRBV10-3
CASSSVGGRYGYTF	TGTGCCAGCAGTTCCGTCGGGGGGCGCTATGGCTACACCTTC	-	TRBJ1-2	-	TRBV27
CASSRKGDSNQPQHF	TGTGCCAGCTCGCGGAAGGGGGATAGCAATCAGCCCCAGCATTTT	-	TRBJ1-5	-	TRBV18
CASRLGTSGRAGNNEQFF	TGTGCCAGCAGATTGGGGACTAGCGGGAGGGCCGGGAACAATGAGCAGTTCTTC	-	TRBJ2-1	TRBD2	TRBV2
CASSLFGVGGLSNTEAFF	TGTGCCAGCAGCCTATTCGGGGTTGGTGGCCTTTCGAACACTGAAGCTTTCTTT	-	TRBJ1-1	-	TRBV7-9
CASSLVHKGGTYEQYF	TGTGCCAGCAGCTTAGTTCACAAAGGGGGAACCTACGAGCAGTACTTC	-	TRBJ2-7	-	TRBV7-2
CASSPDVLARTDTQYF	TGTGCCAGCAGCCCGGACGTACTAGCGAGGACAGATACGCAGTATTTT	-	TRBJ2-3	TRBD2	TRBV28
CASSLADLIGEKLFF	TGTGCCAGCAGCTTGGCTGACTTGATTGGAGAAAAACTGTTTTTT	-	TRBJ1-4	-	TRBV5-8
CASSSRGDRDIFEQYF	TGCGCCAGCAGTTCGAGGGGGGACAGGGACATCTTTGAGCAGTACTTC	-	TRBJ2-5	TRBD1	TRBV5-1
CASSTTQTEQYF	TGTGCCAGCAGCACTACTCAGACCGAGCAGTACTTC	once	TRBJ2-7	-	TRBV9
CASSVEQGYEQYF	TGTGCCAGCAGTGTAGAACAGGGGTACGAGCAGTACTTC	-	TRBJ2-7	TRBD1	TRBV6-4
CASSPQEYSYEQYF	TGCGCCAGCAGCCCCCAAGAGTATTCCTACGAGCAGTACTTC	once	TRBJ2-7	-	TRBV4-1
CASSPQGRQAYGYTF	TGTGCCAGCAGTCCCCAGGGAAGACAGGCCTATGGCTACACCTTC	-	TRBJ1-2	-	TRBV6-5
CASSLTRTGIRNIQYF	TGTGCCAGCAGCCTAACCCGGACAGGGATTCGAAACATTCAGTACTTC	-	TRBJ2-4	TRBD1	TRBV7-8
CASSQRGLAGDNAQFF	TGTGCCAGCAGCCAGAGGGGACTAGCGGGAGACAATGCGCAGTTCTTC	once	TRBJ2-1	TRBD2	TRBV4-2
CASSSRDRGGDGYTF	TGTGCCAGTAGTAGCCGGGACAGGGGAGGCGATGGCTACACCTTC	-	TRBJ1-2	TRBD1	TRBV19
CASSLTNPGTGLSTDTQYF	TGTGCCAGCAGTTTAACGAATCCCGGGACAGGTCTTAGCACAGATACGCAGTATTTT	-	TRBJ2-3	TRBD1	TRBV27
CASSERGYEQYF	TGTGCCAGCAGTGAACGGGGGTACGAGCAGTACTTC	-	TRBJ2-7	-	TRBV2
CASSSRLAGGQGNEQFF	TGCGCCAGCAGCTCCAGACTAGCGGGAGGGCAGGGGAATGAGCAGTTCTTC	-	TRBJ2-1	TRBD2	TRBV5-1
CASSLVGQGRETQYF	TGTGCCAGCAGCTTAGTCGGGCAGGGGCGCGAGACCCAGTACTTC	-	TRBJ2-5	-	TRBV7-9
CAGDTTAGANVLTF	TGTGCCGGGGACACCACCGCTGGGGCCAACGTCCTGACTTTC	-	TRBJ2-6	-	TRBV30
CASSQGGRANEQFF	TGTGCCAGCAGCCAAGGCGGGAGGGCCAATGAGCAGTTCTTC	-	TRBJ2-1	TRBD2	TRBV14
CASSSRPGHYYEQYF	TGTGCCAGCAGTTCGCGACCGGGACACTACTACGAGCAGTACTTC	-	TRBJ2-7	-	TRBV27
CASSLDLFGTDTQYF	TGTGCCAGCAGCTTGGACTTGTTCGGCACAGATACGCAGTATTTT	few	TRBJ2-3	-	TRBV7-2
CASSPLVTDTQYF	TGTGCCAGCAGCCCCCTAGTGACAGATACGCAGTATTTT	-	TRBJ2-3	-	TRBV9